Below are 20 T cell receptor beta chains sequenced from a single sample in a study of identical twins. TCRdb fed the 5' RACE reads into MiXCR, producing one record per CDR3 protein. The data show about 1.7 million distinct CDR3 sequences, about 30% seen once. The sample was cord blood. All receptors come from a newborn girl in good health.

As concerns this clonotype: At one of its ends the junction is not consistent with the germline gene, which may arise from a read error. The chain uses TRBV25-1 and TRBJ2-3; 9 nucleotides line up with TRBD2. The CDR3 has 16 residues. CDR1 is MGHDK, CDR2 SYGVNS, per germline. CDR3 DNA: TGTGACAGCAGTTTAACGGTTAGCGGGAGATCAGATACGCAGTATTTT. This codes for CDSSLTVSGRSDTQYF.

In its sample, this clonotype was seen a few times. The gene calls are TRBV10-3 and TRBJ1-5; a weak D match, TRBD1 (5 bases). In germline, CDR1 is ENHRY, CDR2 SYGVKD. The CDR3 has 13 amino acids. Trimming took 2 bases from V and 5 from J, leaving 7 bases between them. The CDR3 region is CAISETGHQPQHF. CDR3 in DNA: TGTGCCATCAGTGAGACGGGGCATCAGCCCCAGCATTTT.

This clonotype turned up a few times. CDR3: CATSDLGTVETQYF. The CDR3 DNA follows: TGTGCCACCAGTGATTTAGGGACAGTCGAGACCCAGTACTTC. V and J are TRBV24-1 and TRBJ2-5; TRBD1 aligns across 7 bases. The CDR3 totals 14 residues. V was pared by 1 base and J by 5 bases, with 3 bases of the junction left unmatched. Germline assignment: CDR1 KGHDR and CDR2 SFDVKD.

This clonotype was counted only a few times. V is TRBV28 and J is TRBJ2-4, with D tentatively TRBD1 (6 bases). The J call could be wrong; TRBJ2-7 is a better fit for the DNA end. The germline V gene has CDR1 MDHEN and CDR2 SYDVKM. CDR3 length: 15 residues. In DNA form, the CDR3 reads TGTGCCAGCAGTTCTATAGGGGGACATTCCTACGAGCAGTACTTC. Encoded protein: CASSSIGGHSYEQYF.

CDR3 DNA: TGTGCCAGCAGCTACAATAGCGGGGGGCTACACAATGAGCAGTTCTTC. Protein: CASSYNSGGLHNEQFF. V is TRBV11-2 and J is TRBJ2-1, with 10 nucleotides matching TRBD2. V was clipped by 4 bases and J by 5 bases; unmatched bases: 8. CDR3 size: 16 residues. The germline gives CDR1 SGHAT, CDR2 FQNNGV.

The chain joins TRBV2 to TRBJ1-2; D not certain. Germline V CDR1 and CDR2: SNHLY, FYNNEI. With 9 bases removed from V and 4 bases from J, the gap between germline ends came to 12 bases. The CDR3 consists of 12 residues. The CDR3 spells CAREMGPYGYTF. CDR3 coding DNA: TGTGCCAGAGAGATGGGTCCCTATGGCTACACCTTC. The full variable domain, in which reference TRBV2 and TRBJ1-2 provide the parts outside the CDR3, is EPEVTQTPSHQVTQMGQEVILRCVPISNHLYFYWYRQILGQKVEFLVSFYNNEISEKSEIFDDQFSVERPDGSNFTLKIRSTKLEDSAMYFCAREMGPYGYTFGSGTRLTVV.

In this sample, this clonotype turned up a few times. The chain couples TRBV4-1 to TRBJ2-1, with 7 positions matching TRBD2. Per the germline V gene, CDR1 is MGHRA and CDR2 is YSYEKL. The CDR3 length is 16 residues. Germline trimming cut 2 bases from V and 9 bases from J; bases unmatched to any gene: 13. The CDR3 is CASSQYFLGTKGEQFF. CDR3 DNA: TGCGCCAGCAGCCAATACTTTCTTGGGACTAAGGGTGAGCAGTTCTTC.

This chain connects TRBV28 to TRBJ2-6; 9 bases match TRBD1. Germline lookup yields CDR1 MDHEN and CDR2 SYDVKM. This CDR3 is built from 19 residues. Trimming at V came to 5 bases and at J to 8 bases, leaving 19 bases not matched to a gene. CDR3 protein: CASSITGGTLGAGTNVLTF. The CDR3 DNA reads TGTGCCAGCAGTATTACAGGGGGCACCCTTGGGGCGGGGACCAACGTCCTGACTTTC.

This chain joins TRBV30 and TRBJ2-1; D uncertain. Germline V gives CDR1 GTSNPN, CDR2 SVGIG (reference sequence). This CDR3 region has 11 residues. Between the trimmed V and J ends, which lost 0 bases and 6 bases, there was a span of 3 bases. The CDR3 loop is CAWSVGNEQFF. The CDR3 coding sequence is TGTGCCTGGAGTGTAGGCAATGAGCAGTTCTTC.

A note on this clonotype: The junction departs from germline at one end; a sequencing error may be responsible. The chain employs TRBV20-1 and TRBJ2-4; 11 bases agree with TRBD1. The last part of the DNA fits TRBJ2-7 better; the J call may be wrong. This CDR3 is 15 amino acids long. Looked up from germline, CDR1 is DFQATT and CDR2 is SNEGSKA (reference sequence). The CDR3 loop reads CSTRETGTGGYEQYF. The CDR3 coding sequence is TGCAGTACTAGGGAGACCGGGACAGGGGGCTACGAGCAGTACTTC.

The chain recombines TRBV28 with TRBJ2-5, with D perhaps given as TRBD1 or TRBD2 (5 bases each). The germline gives CDR1 MDHEN, CDR2 SYDVKM. Trimming left V 6 bases short and J 0 bases short, with 11 bases between. There are 14 residues in the CDR3. This CDR3 reads CASSPGRDQETQYF. CDR3 bases: TGTGCCAGCAGCCCGGGACGCGACCAAGAGACCCAGTACTTC.

In nucleotides, the CDR3 is TGTGCCAGCAGCTTGGGACTCACGGAGAGGGCTTCACCCCTCCACTTT. Protein sequence: CASSLGLTERASPLHF. This rearrangement joins TRBV7-9 to TRBJ1-6; tentative D call: TRBD1 (5 bases). The germline V gene encodes CDR1 SEHNR and CDR2 FQNEAQ (reference sequence). This CDR3 contains 16 residues. The V and J ends lost 3 bases and 9 bases respectively, with 18 bases between them.

This clonotype was seen repeatedly, ten times or more. The chain carries TRBV6-6 and TRBJ1-2; no firm D call. The V end was cut by 2 bases, the J end by 2 bases, with 9 bases between. The CDR3 is made up of 14 amino acids. Germline CDR1 and CDR2: MNHNY and SVGAGI (reference sequence). CDR3 amino acids: CASSYRTTNYGYTF. CDR3 nucleotide sequence: TGTGCCAGCAGTTACCGGACCACCAACTATGGCTACACCTTC.

The chain employs TRBV15 and TRBJ1-1; tentative D call: TRBD1 (6 bases). The CDR3 spans 21 residues. The germline V gene encodes CDR1 LNHNV and CDR2 YYDKDF (reference sequence). Trimming took 1 base from V and 3 from J, leaving 30 bases between them. The CDR3 loop is CATSRVPIPSGHILSDTEAFF. The CDR3 nucleotides are TGTGCCACCAGCAGAGTTCCCATCCCGTCGGGACACATTCTTAGCGACACTGAAGCTTTCTTT. The complete variable domain, with remaining parts taken from reference TRBV15 and TRBJ1-1, reads DAMVIQNPRYQVTQFGKPVTLSCSQTLNHNVMYWYQQKSSQAPKLLFHYYDKDFNNEADTPDNFQSRRPNTSFCFLDIRSPGLGDTAMYLCATSRVPIPSGHILSDTEAFFGQGTRLTVV.

There are a few counts of this clonotype. The V call is TRBV30, the J call TRBJ1-5; weak D call: TRBD1 (5 bases). The CDR3 totals 13 residues. Between the trimmed V and J ends, which lost 3 bases and 4 bases, there was a span of 10 bases. Germline CDR1 reads GTSNPN; CDR2 reads SVGIG (reference sequence). Here the CDR3 reads CAWSPGLNQPQHF. CDR3 coding DNA: TGTGCCTGGAGCCCAGGGTTGAATCAGCCCCAGCATTTT.

On this clonotype: Being one base from a much bigger clone, this may be a read error. The V call is TRBV5-1, the J call TRBJ2-7; D unresolved. The CDR3 has 13 amino acids. Germline V CDR1 and CDR2: SGHRS, YFSETQ. The CDR3 protein is CASSWGSTYGQYF. CDR3 nucleotide sequence: TGCGCCAGCAGCTGGGGTTCAACCTACGGGCAGTACTTC.

The rearrangement uses TRBV5-1 and TRBJ1-1; D is unresolved. The CDR3 runs 14 residues. Germline values: CDR1 SGHRS, CDR2 YFSETQ. Between the trimmed V and J ends, which lost 2 bases and 4 bases, there was a span of 12 bases. The chain's CDR3 is CASSFGLEGTEAFF. In nucleotides, the CDR3 is TGCGCCAGCAGCTTTGGGCTTGAGGGCACTGAAGCTTTCTTT.

This clonotype was recorded a few times. The chain links TRBV15 to TRBJ2-5, with D tentatively TRBD1 (5 bases). The germline CDR1 and CDR2 sequences are LNHNV and YYDKDF (reference sequence). The CDR3 consists of 13 residues. Trimming removed 4 bases at V and 7 bases at J, with 13 bases between. CDR3 sequence (DNA): TGTGCCACCAGCAAAGGGGCGTTCGGGACCCAGTACTTC. This translates into CATSKGAFGTQYF.

V gene TRBV7-2 combines with J gene TRBJ2-7; TRBD2 agrees at 9 bases. Germline V gene lookup returns CDR1 SGHTA and CDR2 FQGNSA. This CDR3 comprises 17 residues. Germline trimming cut 3 bases from V and 3 bases from J; bases unmatched to any gene: 12. CDR3 DNA: TGTGCCAGCAGCTTGGCGAGATTAGCGGGAGACTACTACGAGCAGTACTTC. Its protein product is CASSLARLAGDYYEQYF.

This clonotype was picked up a small number of times. V is TRBV10-3 and J is TRBJ2-3; TRBD2 is a possible D gene (5 bases). This CDR3 has 13 amino acids. V was shortened by 4 bases and J by 1 base, with 6 bases between the two germline ends. Germline V gene data show CDR1 as ENHRY and CDR2 as SYGVKD. As DNA, the CDR3 is TGTGCCATCAGTGTTAGCGGCACAGATACGCAGTATTTT. Protein product: CAISVSGTDTQYF.